The T cell receptor (beta chain) described here comes from a study of shared clonotypes between healthy human individuals (dated by TCRdb to about 2020). Looking at the study overall: A few men and a couple of women, aged 18 to 49 years, made up the cohort. Different laboratories and diverse techniques were used to prepare libraries and sequence TCR repertoires, to increase sequencing depth and limit assay-specific biases. Blood TCR repertoires of several healthy adults were deeply sequenced to estimate repertoire size and the extent of clonotype sharing between individuals. Leukapheresis yielded between about 0.9 and 9 billion PBMCs per donor. For each donor, three plates each were used for CD4 naive and CD4 memory, two plates were used for CD8 naive, and one plate was used for CD8 memory.

Using the deep immunoSEQ assay, multiplex PCR amplified TCR CDR3 regions from genomic DNA. Extracted genomic DNA from each cell subset was distributed evenly across all wells of several immunoSEQ 96-well plates, and each plate was treated as a replicate. Each replicate PCR for sorted subsets received around 200 ng genomic DNA, equal to around 32,000 T cell genomes. Purified libraries were quantified with a Qubit 3.0 fluorometer, sized on a Bioanalyzer 2100, and re-quantified with the KAPA Library Quantification kit. Each immunoSEQ 96-well plate was sequenced on its own single-read 150-cycle Illumina NextSeq 550 flow cell. The study's own analysis went as follows. The immunoSEQ output contained only junctional sequences without quality scores, so filtering could not match that applied to full-length reads. Sequences were annotated with PyIR, a Python wrapper for IgBLAST v1.9, using IMGT germline references to assign V/J genes and CDR3. Reads were removed for weak V/J assignments (E-value above 1e-6), missing CDR3, stop codons, out-of-frame junctions, or ambiguous translated residues. V3J clonotypes were defined by identical inferred V gene, J gene, and CDR3 amino acid sequence. To compute the percentage overlap between repertoires, the number of shared unique clonotypes was divided by the size of the smaller repertoire. Repertoire richness was assessed with RTK rarefaction, the Chao1 estimator, and Recon v2.1 estimates of unobserved clonotypes. Generation probabilities for all TCRbeta clonotypes obtained by the gDNA method from a handful of donors were computed using OLGA. Held by TCRdb, this immuneACCESS table contains in-frame sequences only and omits some clones. Under half of the omission traces to an unresolved V gene where checked; the cause of the rest is unknown. V, J and clone size are taken as reported in that table, and D and trimming were inferred from the DNA itself. The sample contains 2 million to 3 million clones, 93% of them found a single time. The top ten hold about 0.38% of the sample.

The research as a whole found: Rarefaction of sorted-subset datasets indicated incomplete sequencing despite the large sequencing depth. Because the study included a small number of donors, the genetic and exposure-history diversity represented was limited. Pairwise subsampling indicated that sequencing depth was expected to affect the degree of clonotype sharing among donors. Across a handful of donors, 5% to 6% of naive CD4, approximately 3.6% of naive CD8, around 2.1% of memory CD4, and 0.3% to 0.45% of memory CD8 clonotypes were shared. Compared with non-shared clonotypes, the clonotypes found in all four sorted-subset donors had higher generation probabilities. Sampling was restricted to blood, and TCR repertoires in tissue are likely to differ from TCR repertoires in blood. Naive subsets generally had larger estimated clonotype richness than memory subsets did.

Donors were healthy HIV-negative adults with no recently reported acute infections or vaccinations. Only Caucasian adults living in Nashville, Tennessee, USA were represented among the donors. CD4+ T cells were enriched through magnetic negative selection, after which naive cells were positively selected on CD45RA and the remaining negative fraction served as the memory subset. After blood collection by leukapheresis, PBMCs were isolated using Ficoll-Histopaque density gradient centrifugation and then cryopreserved in the vapor phase of liquid nitrogen. Purity and quantity of every magnetically sorted T cell population were checked by analytical flow cytometry. From each sorted fraction, genomic DNA was isolated and quantified by UV absorbance on a Nanodrop 2000c. There are 14 amino acids in the CDR3, from cysteine to phenylalanine inclusive. The read is trimmed to its CDR3 DNA, 42 bases read in frame from base 1. The germline V gene gives CDR1 as MRHNA and CDR2 as SNTAGT. Trimming at the junction amounts to 6 bases on V and 4 bases on J, and the germline ends lie 14 bases apart.

Note on this clone: It lacks a known antigen. Base qualities are missing; no much larger clone stands one base away.

The receptor comes from a man aged 18-30 years in good health. Some clones in this sample may be carry-over from other donors' samples. Sequenced material: naive CD4+ T cells from PBMCs. This specimen's cell subset or site label, interpreted: CD45RA+ positively selected. The rearrangement combines TRBV6-4 with TRBJ2-3, with the D gene call left open. The CDR3 protein: CASRTQPESDTQYF. The DNA reads as follows: TGTGCCAGCAGGACACAACCAGAATCAGATACGCAGTATTTT.